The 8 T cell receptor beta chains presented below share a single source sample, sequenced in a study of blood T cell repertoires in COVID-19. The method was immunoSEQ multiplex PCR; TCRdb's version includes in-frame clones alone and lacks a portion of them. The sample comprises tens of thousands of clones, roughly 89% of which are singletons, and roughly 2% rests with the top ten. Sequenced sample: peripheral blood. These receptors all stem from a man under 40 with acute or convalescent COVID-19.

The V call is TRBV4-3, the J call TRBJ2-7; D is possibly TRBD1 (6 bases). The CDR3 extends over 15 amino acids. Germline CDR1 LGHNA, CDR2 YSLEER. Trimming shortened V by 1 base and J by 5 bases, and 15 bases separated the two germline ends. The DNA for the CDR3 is TGCGCCAGCAGCCAAGCCCCGAACAGGGCTGACGAGCAGTACTTC. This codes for CASSQAPNRADEQYF.

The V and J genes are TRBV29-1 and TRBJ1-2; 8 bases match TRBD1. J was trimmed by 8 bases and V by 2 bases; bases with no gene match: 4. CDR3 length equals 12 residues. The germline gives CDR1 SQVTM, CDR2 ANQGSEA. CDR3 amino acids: CSVEQGAGGYTF. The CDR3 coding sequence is TGCAGCGTTGAACAGGGGGCGGGAGGCTACACCTTC.

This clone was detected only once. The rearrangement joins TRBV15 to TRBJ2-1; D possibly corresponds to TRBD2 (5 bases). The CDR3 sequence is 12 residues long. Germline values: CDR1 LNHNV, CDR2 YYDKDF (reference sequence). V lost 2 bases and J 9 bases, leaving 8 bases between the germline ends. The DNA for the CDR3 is TGTGCCACCAGCAGACTTGAGGGTGAGCAGTTCTTC. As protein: CATSRLEGEQFF.

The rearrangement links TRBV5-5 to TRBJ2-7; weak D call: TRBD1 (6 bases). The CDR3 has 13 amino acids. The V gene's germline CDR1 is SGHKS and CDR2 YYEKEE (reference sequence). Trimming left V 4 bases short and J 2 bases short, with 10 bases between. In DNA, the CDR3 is TGTGCCAGCAGCCAGGGGACACCCTACGAGCAGTACTTC. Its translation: CASSQGTPYEQYF.

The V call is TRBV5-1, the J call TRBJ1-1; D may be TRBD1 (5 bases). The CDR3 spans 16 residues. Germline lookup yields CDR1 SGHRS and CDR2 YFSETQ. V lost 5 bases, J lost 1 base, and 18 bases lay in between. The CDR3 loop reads CASSVGGSGWNTEAFF. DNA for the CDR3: TGCGCCAGCAGTGTGGGGGGATCCGGTTGGAACACTGAAGCTTTCTTT.

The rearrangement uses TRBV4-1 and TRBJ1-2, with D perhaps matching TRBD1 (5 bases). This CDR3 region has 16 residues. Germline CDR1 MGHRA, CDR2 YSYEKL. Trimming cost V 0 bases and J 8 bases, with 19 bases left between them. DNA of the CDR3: TGCGCCAGCAGCCAAGAAGGCTCCTGGGGGGGAGGAGGCTACACCTTC. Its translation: CASSQEGSWGGGGYTF.

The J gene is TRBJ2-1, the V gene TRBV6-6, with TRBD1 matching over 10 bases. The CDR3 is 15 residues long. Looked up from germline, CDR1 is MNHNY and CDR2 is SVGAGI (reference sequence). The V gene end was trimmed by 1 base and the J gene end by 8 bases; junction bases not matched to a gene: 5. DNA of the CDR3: TGTGCCAGCAGTTACTTCAGACAGGGGGCGGATGAGCAGTTCTTC. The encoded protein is CASSYFRQGADEQFF.

CDR3 sequence (DNA): TGTGCCAGCAGTGTTCGACAGGGGCTGACTGAAGCTTTCTTT. It translates to CASSVRQGLTEAFF. The J gene is TRBJ1-1, the V gene TRBV5-4, with TRBD1 matching over 8 bases. This CDR3 comprises 14 residues. Per the germline V gene, CDR1 is SGHNT and CDR2 is YYREEE (reference sequence). With V trimmed by 5 bases and J by 5 bases, 8 bases remained unmatched.